The 18 T cell receptor beta chains reported below all come from one sample, sequenced in a study of T-cell memory formation after mild COVID-19. TCRdb reanalysed the 5' RACE reads using MiXCR and keeps one entry per CDR3 protein. Altogether 250,000 or so distinct CDR3 sequences are present, 7.5% to 10% being singletons, with the ten largest covering 22%. Sequencing was done on a sample of PBMCs or a T cell subset sorted from them (not recorded which). All receptors come from a man aged 18 to 29 who had mild COVID-19 (a few samples of this study predate the infection). Cell type and time point are not known.

This clonotype was seen more than once but under ten times. The chain is built from TRBV10-3 and TRBJ1-1; D remains ambiguous. V lost 8 bases and J 1 base, leaving 11 bases between the germline ends. Germline V lookup: CDR1 ENHRY, CDR2 SYGVKD. The CDR3 length is 13 residues. The CDR3 bases are TGTGCCATCGGTGGCAGTCGGAACACTGAAGCTTTCTTT. This translates into CAIGGSRNTEAFF.

This clonotype has more than one count but fewer than ten. CDR3 residues: CASSHPAGTEGNTIYF. CDR3 DNA sequence: TGTGCCAGCAGCCATCCCGCCGGGACTGAAGGAAACACCATATATTTT. J is TRBJ1-3 and V is TRBV12-3 or TRBV12-4, with D perhaps matching TRBD1 (5 bases). V gave up 6 bases and J gave up 4 bases, with 19 bases separating them. The CDR3 is 16 amino acids.

The chain combines TRBV4-3 with TRBJ2-7; tentatively, D is TRBD1 (6 bases). CDR3 length: 15 residues. The germline V gene has CDR1 LGHNA and CDR2 YSLEER. V was cut by 5 bases and J by 6 bases, with 20 bases left in between. The CDR3 here is CASSGSMGRGAEQYF. The CDR3 DNA sequence: TGCGCCAGCAGCGGCAGCATGGGCAGGGGTGCCGAGCAGTACTTC.

This clonotype was detected only a few times. The chain joins TRBV7-9 to TRBJ2-2; D is perhaps TRBD1 (6 bases). The CDR3 extends over 15 amino acids. Germline V gene lookup returns CDR1 SEHNR and CDR2 FQNEAQ (reference sequence). V was cut by 7 bases and J by 0 bases, with 12 bases left in between. The CDR3 DNA is TGTGCCAGCAATTTGGGGGCCCCGAACACCGGGGAGCTGTTTTTT. As protein: CASNLGAPNTGELFF. Based on the CDR3 plus reference TRBV7-9 and TRBJ2-2, the full variable domain is DTGVSQNPRHKITKRGQNVTFRCDPISEHNRLYWYRQTLGQGPEFLTYFQNEAQLEKSRLLSDRFSAERPKGSFSTLEIQRTEQGDSAMYLCASNLGAPNTGELFFGEGSRLTVL.

This chain uses TRBV27 with TRBJ2-3; D may match TRBD1 or TRBD2 (5 bases each). The CDR3 contains 16 residues. Germline V gives CDR1 MNHEY, CDR2 SMNVEV (reference sequence). Trimming pared 5 bases from V and 2 bases from J, leaving 17 bases between. The CDR3 protein is CASSPGAHPYTDTQYF. The CDR3 bases are TGTGCCAGCAGTCCCGGGGCCCATCCTTACACAGATACGCAGTATTTT.

This clonotype was observed a few times. The chain carries TRBV5-1 and TRBJ2-3; D is unresolved. CDR3 length: 16 amino acids. V lost 2 bases to trimming and J lost 0 bases, with 13 bases between them. The germline V gene encodes CDR1 SGHRS and CDR2 YFSETQ. This CDR3 is CASSLGAVPSTDTQYF. The CDR3 DNA reads as TGCGCCAGCAGCTTAGGTGCAGTCCCTAGCACAGATACGCAGTATTTT.

The gene calls are TRBV29-1 and TRBJ2-7, with 8 bases identical to TRBD1. J lost 4 bases, V lost 1 base, and 3 bases had no gene match. This CDR3 is built from 13 residues. CDR1 SQVTM and CDR2 ANQGSEA come from the germline V gene. In DNA form, the CDR3 reads TGCAGCGTTGAAGGGACAGGGCTATACGAGCAGTACTTC. It codes for CSVEGTGLYEQYF.

The genes are TRBV6-5 and TRBJ1-2; D is ambiguous. The CDR3 is 12 amino acids. V lost 0 bases, J lost 8 bases, and 7 bases lay in between. Germline CDR1 MNHEY, CDR2 SVGAGI. The chain's CDR3 is CASSYSGVGYTF. As DNA, the CDR3 is TGTGCCAGCAGTTACTCGGGAGTCGGCTACACCTTC.

The table lists this clonotype with many counts. This chain joins TRBV14 and TRBJ2-3; D is undetermined. CDR1 and CDR2 (germline): SGHDN, FVKESK. V gave up 4 bases and J gave up 2 bases, with 4 bases separating them. The length of the CDR3 is 12 residues. CDR3 sequence (DNA): TGTGCCAGCAGCCCGACCACAGATACGCAGTATTTT. As protein: CASSPTTDTQYF.

This clonotype was seen a handful of times. The V call is TRBV7-9, the J call TRBJ2-1; D uncertain. V gave up 5 bases and J gave up 15 bases, with 17 bases separating them. In germline, CDR1 is SEHNR, CDR2 FQNEAQ (reference sequence). The CDR3 is 12 residues long. CDR3 loop: CASSHPDPVPFF. The CDR3 coding sequence is TGTGCCAGCAGCCACCCCGACCCCGTGCCGTTCTTC.

The CDR3 DNA follows: TGTGCCAGCAGCTTAGGGGCAGCAACAGATACGCAGTATTTT. Translation: CASSLGAATDTQYF. This sequence joins TRBV7-2 and TRBJ2-3; D uncertain. The germline V and J ends were trimmed by 1 base and 3 bases, with 8 bases remaining between them. The CDR3 has 14 residues. Germline-derived CDR1 and CDR2 are SGHTA and FQGNSA.

The genes are TRBV6-4 and TRBJ2-1, with 9 bases identical to TRBD2. Germline-derived CDR1 and CDR2 are MRHNA and SNTAGT. The CDR3 contains 15 residues. V was pared by 2 bases and J by 7 bases, with 6 bases of the junction left unmatched. The CDR3 here is CASSDGLAGRNEQFF. The CDR3 DNA sequence: TGTGCCAGCAGTGACGGGCTAGCGGGGAGGAATGAGCAGTTCTTC.

The chain links TRBV12-3 or TRBV12-4 to TRBJ2-7, with 10 bases aligning to TRBD2. The CDR3 consists of 13 residues. The V and J ends lost 7 bases and 2 bases, in that order; junction bases with no gene match: 2. The CDR3 sequence is CASNSGGPYEQYF. The CDR3 DNA follows: TGTGCCAGCAATAGCGGGGGGCCCTACGAGCAGTACTTC.

In DNA form, the CDR3 reads TGTGCCGGGGCAGTGAACACTGAAGCTTTCTTT. It specifies CAGAVNTEAFF. The chain joins TRBV2 to TRBJ1-1; tentatively, D is TRBD1 (5 bases). This CDR3 comprises 11 residues. V was clipped by 11 bases and J by 0 bases, with 7 bases between them. CDR1 is SNHLY, CDR2 FYNNEI, per germline.

Of note for this clonotype: One end of the junction fails to match germline, which may point to a read error. The chain combines TRBV3-1 with TRBJ2-7; D uncertain. The CDR3 covers 14 residues. CDR1 and CDR2 (germline): LGHDT, YNNKEL (reference sequence). CDR3 sequence: CASSSPTNTYEQSF. The CDR3 DNA reads as TGTGCCAGCAGCTCCCCGACAAATACCTACGAGCAGTCCTTC.

This clonotype has at least ten counts. J is TRBJ2-1 and V is TRBV3-1; D is undetermined. Germline CDR1 LGHDT, CDR2 YNNKEL (reference sequence). The CDR3 sequence is 13 residues long. V was cut by 2 bases and J by 5 bases, with 7 bases left in between. DNA for the CDR3: TGTGCCAGCAGCCAAAGTCGGGACAATGAGCAGTTCTTC. Translated: CASSQSRDNEQFF.

This clonotype appeared a few times. V gene TRBV5-6 combines with J gene TRBJ1-2; the match to TRBD1 covers 9 bases. CDR3 length equals 17 residues. After removal of 4 bases from V and 2 bases from J, the junction contained 12 bases not matched to a gene. Germline lookup yields CDR1 SGHDT and CDR2 YYEEEE. Here the CDR3 DNA reads TGTGCCAGCAGCATAAGACAGGGGGACGACCCAAACTATGGCTACACCTTC. Encoded protein: CASSIRQGDDPNYGYTF.

The chain has TRBV20-1 and TRBJ1-2; 8 bases agree with TRBD1. Germline CDR1 and CDR2: DFQATT and SNEGSKA (reference sequence). The junction had 6 bases not matched to a gene; V was cut back by 3 bases and J by 6 bases. CDR3 length: 13 amino acids. In nucleotides, the CDR3 is TGCAGTGCTAGGGACAGGGTCAAAAATGGCTACACCTTC. Protein: CSARDRVKNGYTF.